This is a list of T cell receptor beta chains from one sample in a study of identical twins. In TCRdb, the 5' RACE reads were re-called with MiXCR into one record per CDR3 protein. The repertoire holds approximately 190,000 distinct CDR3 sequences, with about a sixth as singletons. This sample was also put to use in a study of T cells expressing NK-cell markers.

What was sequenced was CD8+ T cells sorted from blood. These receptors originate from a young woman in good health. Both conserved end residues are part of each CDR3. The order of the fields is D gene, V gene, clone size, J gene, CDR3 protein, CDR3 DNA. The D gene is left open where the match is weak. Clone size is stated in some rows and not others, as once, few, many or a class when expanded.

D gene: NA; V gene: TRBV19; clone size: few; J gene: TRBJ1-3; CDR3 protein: CASETTGSSGNTIYF; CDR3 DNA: TGTGCCAGCGAGACGACGGGGAGCTCTGGAAACACCATATATTTT
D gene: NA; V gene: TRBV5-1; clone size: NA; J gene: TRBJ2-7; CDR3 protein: CASRNNYEQYF; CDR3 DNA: TGCGCCAGCAGGAACAACTACGAGCAGTACTTC
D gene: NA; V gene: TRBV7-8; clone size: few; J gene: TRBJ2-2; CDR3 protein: CASSGDLELFF; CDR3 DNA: TGTGCCAGCAGCGGGGACCTCGAGCTGTTTTTT
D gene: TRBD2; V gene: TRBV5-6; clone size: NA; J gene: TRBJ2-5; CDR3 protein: CASSLVLAGTKTQYF; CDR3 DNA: TGTGCCAGCAGCTTGGTCCTAGCGGGGACGAAGACCCAGTACTTC
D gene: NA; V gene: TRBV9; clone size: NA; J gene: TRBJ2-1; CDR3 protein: CASGANEQFF; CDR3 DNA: TGTGCCAGTGGGGCCAATGAGCAGTTCTTC
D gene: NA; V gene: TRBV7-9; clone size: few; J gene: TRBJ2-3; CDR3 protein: CASSNRRSGTDTQYF; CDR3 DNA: TGTGCCAGCAGTAACCGTCGTTCCGGCACAGATACGCAGTATTTT
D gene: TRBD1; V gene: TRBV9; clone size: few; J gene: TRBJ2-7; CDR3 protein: CASSTQGTGYEQYF; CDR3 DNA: TGTGCCAGCAGCACCCAAGGGACAGGGTACGAGCAGTACTTC
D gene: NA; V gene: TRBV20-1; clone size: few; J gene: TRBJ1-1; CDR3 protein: CSAPRAIEAFF; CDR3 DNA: TGCAGTGCTCCCCGGGCGATTGAAGCTTTCTTT
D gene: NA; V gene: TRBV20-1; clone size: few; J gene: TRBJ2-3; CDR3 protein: CSVDTQYF; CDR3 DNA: TGCAGTGTAGATACGCAGTATTTT
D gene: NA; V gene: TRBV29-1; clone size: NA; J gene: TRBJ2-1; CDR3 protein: CSVVIESSYNEQFF; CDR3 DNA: TGCAGCGTTGTTATCGAGAGCTCCTACAATGAGCAGTTCTTC
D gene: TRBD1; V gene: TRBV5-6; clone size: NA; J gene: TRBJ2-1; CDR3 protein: CASSSRGTGGLNPYNEQFF; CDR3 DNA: TGTGCCAGCAGCTCGCGAGGGACAGGGGGACTCAATCCATACAATGAGCAGTTCTTC
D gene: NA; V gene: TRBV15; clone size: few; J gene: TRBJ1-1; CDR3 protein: CATMHRARGSTEAFF; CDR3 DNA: TGTGCCACGATGCACAGGGCTCGAGGCTCAACTGAAGCTTTCTTT
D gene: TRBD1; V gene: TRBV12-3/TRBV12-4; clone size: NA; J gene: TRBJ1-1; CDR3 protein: CASSPWDRSATEAFF; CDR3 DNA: TGTGCCAGCAGTCCCTGGGACAGGTCTGCGACTGAAGCTTTCTTT
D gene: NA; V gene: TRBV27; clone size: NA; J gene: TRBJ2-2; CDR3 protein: CASSLTGLGELFF; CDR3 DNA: TGTGCCAGCAGTCTAACAGGGCTAGGGGAGCTGTTTTTT
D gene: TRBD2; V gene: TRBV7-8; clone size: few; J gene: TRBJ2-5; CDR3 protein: CASSLSSSGVGTQYF; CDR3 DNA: TGTGCCAGCAGCCTCTCCTCAAGCGGGGTAGGGACCCAGTACTTC
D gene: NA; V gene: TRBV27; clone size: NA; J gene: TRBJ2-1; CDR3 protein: CASSMMQGYEQFF; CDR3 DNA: TGTGCCAGCAGTATGATGCAGGGCTATGAGCAGTTCTTC
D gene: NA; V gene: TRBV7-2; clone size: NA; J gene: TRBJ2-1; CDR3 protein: CASSPLGVEQFF; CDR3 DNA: TGTGCCAGCAGCCCCCTTGGGGTGGAGCAGTTCTTC
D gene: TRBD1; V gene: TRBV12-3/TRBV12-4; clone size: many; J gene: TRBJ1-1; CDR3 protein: CASSPTTTGDPEAFF; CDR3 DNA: TGTGCCAGCAGTCCCACCACGACAGGGGACCCTGAAGCTTTCTTT
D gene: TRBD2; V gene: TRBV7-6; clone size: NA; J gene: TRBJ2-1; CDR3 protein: CASSLRGSNEQFF; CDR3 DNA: TGTGCCAGCAGCTTACGCGGGAGTAATGAGCAGTTCTTC
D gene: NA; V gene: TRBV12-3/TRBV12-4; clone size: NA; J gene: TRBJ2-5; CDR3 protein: CASRPDWRETQYF; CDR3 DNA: TGTGCCAGCAGACCCGACTGGCGAGAGACCCAGTACTTC
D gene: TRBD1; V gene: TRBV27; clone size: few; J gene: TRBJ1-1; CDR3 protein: CASRIRGINTEAFF; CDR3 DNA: TGTGCCAGCAGAATCAGGGGGATCAACACTGAAGCTTTCTTT
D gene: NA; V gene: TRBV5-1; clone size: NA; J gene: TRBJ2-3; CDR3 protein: CASSSGGDTDTQYF; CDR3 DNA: TGCGCCAGCAGCTCAGGGGGGGACACAGATACGCAGTATTTT
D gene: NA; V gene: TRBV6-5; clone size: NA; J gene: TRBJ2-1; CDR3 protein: CASSYGVESYNEQFF; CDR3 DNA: TGTGCCAGCAGTTACGGGGTCGAATCCTACAATGAGCAGTTCTTC
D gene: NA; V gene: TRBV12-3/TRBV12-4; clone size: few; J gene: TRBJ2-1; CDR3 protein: CASSTALQGGSYNEQFF; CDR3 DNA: TGTGCCAGCAGCACCGCCCTACAGGGTGGCTCCTACAATGAGCAGTTCTTC
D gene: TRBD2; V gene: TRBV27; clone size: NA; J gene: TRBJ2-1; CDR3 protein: CASSSGAGGGNEQFF; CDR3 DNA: TGTGCCAGCAGCTCGGGGGCGGGAGGGGGCAATGAGCAGTTCTTC
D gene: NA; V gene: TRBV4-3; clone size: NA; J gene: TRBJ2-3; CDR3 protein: CASSQDSSGSTDTQYF; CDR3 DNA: TGCGCCAGCAGCCAAGATTCATCAGGATCCACAGATACGCAGTATTTT
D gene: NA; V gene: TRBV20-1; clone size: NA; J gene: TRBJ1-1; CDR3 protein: CSARVPTGTGAFF; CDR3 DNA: TGCAGTGCTAGAGTACCCACCGGGACGGGCGCTTTCTTT
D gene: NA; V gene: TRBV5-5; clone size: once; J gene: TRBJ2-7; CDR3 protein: CARSPGLVSYEQYF; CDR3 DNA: TGTGCCAGGAGCCCTGGGCTGGTCAGCTACGAGCAGTACTTC
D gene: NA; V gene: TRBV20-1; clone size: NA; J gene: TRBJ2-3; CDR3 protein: CSVPQGSDTQYF; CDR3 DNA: TGCAGTGTCCCACAGGGTTCAGATACGCAGTATTTT
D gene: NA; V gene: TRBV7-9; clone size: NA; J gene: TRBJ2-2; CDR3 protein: CASSLAGRSTGELFF; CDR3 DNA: TGTGCCAGCAGCTTAGCGGGCAGATCCACCGGGGAGCTGTTTTTT
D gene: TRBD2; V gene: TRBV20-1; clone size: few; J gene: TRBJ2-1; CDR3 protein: CSATRLAGLLYNEQFF; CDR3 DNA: TGCAGTGCTACCCGACTAGCGGGACTGCTCTACAATGAGCAGTTCTTC
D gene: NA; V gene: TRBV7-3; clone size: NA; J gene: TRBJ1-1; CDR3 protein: CASSFPAGGMNTEAFF; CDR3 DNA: TGTGCCAGCAGCTTTCCCGCGGGAGGCATGAACACTGAAGCTTTCTTT
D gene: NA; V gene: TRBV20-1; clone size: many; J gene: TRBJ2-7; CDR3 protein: CSARDMDGGLEQYF; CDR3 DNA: TGCAGTGCTAGAGATATGGACGGCGGTCTCGAGCAGTACTTC
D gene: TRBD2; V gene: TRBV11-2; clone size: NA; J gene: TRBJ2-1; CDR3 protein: CASSENTSGGDEQFF; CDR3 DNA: TGTGCCAGCAGTGAAAATACTAGCGGGGGGGATGAGCAGTTCTTC
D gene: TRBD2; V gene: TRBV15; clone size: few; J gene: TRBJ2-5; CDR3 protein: CATSYFSGKKETQYF; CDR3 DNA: TGTGCCACCAGCTACTTTAGCGGGAAGAAAGAGACCCAGTACTTC
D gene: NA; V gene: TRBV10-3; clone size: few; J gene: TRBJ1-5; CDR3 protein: CAFLPGQPQHF; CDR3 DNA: TGTGCCTTCCTACCGGGACAGCCCCAGCATTTT
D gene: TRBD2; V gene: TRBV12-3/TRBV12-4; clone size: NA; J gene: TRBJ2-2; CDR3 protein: CASSLVGSGNAGELFF; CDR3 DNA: TGTGCCAGCAGTTTGGTGGGGAGCGGGAACGCCGGGGAGCTGTTTTTT
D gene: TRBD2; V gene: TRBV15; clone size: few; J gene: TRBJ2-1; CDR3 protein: CATSRDRGLAGDNEQFF; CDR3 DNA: TGTGCCACCAGCAGAGATCGGGGACTAGCGGGAGACAATGAGCAGTTCTTC
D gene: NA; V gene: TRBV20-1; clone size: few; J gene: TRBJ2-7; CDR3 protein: CSARDLDRTYEQYF; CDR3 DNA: TGCAGTGCTAGAGATTTAGACAGGACCTACGAGCAGTACTTC
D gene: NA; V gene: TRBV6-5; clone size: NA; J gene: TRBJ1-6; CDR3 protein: CASSSTESSYNSPLHF; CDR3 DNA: TGTGCCAGCAGTTCCACAGAGAGCTCCTATAATTCACCCCTCCACTTT
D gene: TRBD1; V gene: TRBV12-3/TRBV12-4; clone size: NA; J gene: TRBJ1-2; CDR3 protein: CASSTIRGRIYGYTF; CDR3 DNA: TGTGCCAGCAGTACGATCAGGGGGCGCATCTATGGCTACACCTTC
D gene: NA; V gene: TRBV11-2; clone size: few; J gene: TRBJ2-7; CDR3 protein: CASSLAWAHEQYF; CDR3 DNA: TGTGCCAGCAGCTTAGCCTGGGCCCACGAGCAGTACTTC
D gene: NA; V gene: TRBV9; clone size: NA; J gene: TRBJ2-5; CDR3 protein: CASSAAQETQYF; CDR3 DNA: TGTGCCAGCAGCGCGGCCCAAGAGACCCAGTACTTC
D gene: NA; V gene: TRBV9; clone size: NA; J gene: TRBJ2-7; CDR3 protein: CASSDSHSYEQYF; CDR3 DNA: TGTGCCAGCAGCGACTCCCACTCCTACGAGCAGTACTTC
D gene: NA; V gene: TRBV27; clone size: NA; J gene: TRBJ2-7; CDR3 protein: CASSGGNLRGGNEQYF; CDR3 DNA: TGTGCCAGCAGTGGAGGTAATCTGAGGGGAGGAAACGAGCAGTACTTC
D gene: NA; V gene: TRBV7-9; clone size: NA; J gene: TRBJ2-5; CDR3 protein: CASSHDRIQETQYF; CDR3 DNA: TGTGCCAGCAGCCACGACAGGATCCAAGAGACCCAGTACTTC
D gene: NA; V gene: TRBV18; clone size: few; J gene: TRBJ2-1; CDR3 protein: CASSNLNPGVYNEQFF; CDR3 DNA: TGTGCCAGCTCAAACCTTAATCCGGGAGTCTACAATGAGCAGTTCTTC
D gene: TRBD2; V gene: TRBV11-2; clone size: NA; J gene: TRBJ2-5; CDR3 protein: CASSWGLAGGRRQETQYF; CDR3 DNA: TGTGCCAGCAGCTGGGGGCTAGCGGGAGGCCGGAGACAAGAGACCCAGTACTTC
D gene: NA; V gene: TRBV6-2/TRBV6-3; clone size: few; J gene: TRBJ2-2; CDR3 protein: CASAQGSGELFF; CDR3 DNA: TGTGCCAGCGCCCAGGGGTCCGGGGAGCTGTTTTTT
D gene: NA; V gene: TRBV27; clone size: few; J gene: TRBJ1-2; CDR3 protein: CASSLVGGQVYGYTF; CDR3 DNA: TGTGCCAGCAGTTTGGTCGGGGGGCAGGTCTATGGCTACACCTTC